This record concerns one T cell receptor (beta chain) sequence. This CDR3 is built from 16 residues. The germline CDR1 and CDR2 sequences are MNHEY and SVGEGT. The V end was cut by 5 bases, the J end by 4 bases, with 20 bases between. The data were obtained in a study of T-cell memory formation after mild COVID-19. Study background: Largely donor-specific sequence clusters came from two donors.

TCRdb recomputed calls from the 5' RACE reads with MiXCR, one row per CDR3 protein. The sample contains about 470,000 distinct CDR3 sequences, 18% of which appear only once. This receptor was obtained from an adult woman who had mild COVID-19 (a few samples of this study predate the infection). Cell type and time point are not known. The V and J genes are TRBV6-2 or TRBV6-3 and TRBJ2-5, with D uncertain. Sequenced material: PBMCs or a T cell subset sorted from them (not recorded which). The CDR3 spells CASSDPRPWGTETQYF. For the CDR3, the DNA is TGTGCCAGCAGTGACCCCCGCCCTTGGGGAACAGAGACCCAGTACTTC.